These 23 T cell receptor beta chains were sequenced from one sample in a study of T cell responses to AZD1222 COVID-19 vaccine. Sequencing used immunoSEQ multiplex PCR; TCRdb keeps in-frame clones, though not all of them. The sample lists tens of thousands of clones, around 90% occurring once. The sample in question was peripheral blood, obtained on day 0 of AZD1222 vaccination. All receptors derive from an adult in good health.

The V and J genes are TRBV5-8 and TRBJ2-3, with 11 bases fitting TRBD2. From germline, CDR1 is SGHTS and CDR2 YDEGEE. V trimming: 0 bases; J trimming: 2 bases; junction bases outside the gene matches: 5. The CDR3 has 17 amino acids. For the CDR3, the DNA is TGTGCCAGCAGCTTGGCCCTAGCGGGAGGTTCCACAGATACGCAGTATTTT. It specifies CASSLALAGGSTDTQYF.

The chain couples TRBV6-2 or TRBV6-3 to TRBJ2-1; 7 bases are shared with TRBD2. V lost 0 bases, J lost 4 bases, and 6 bases stayed unmatched. This CDR3 has 16 amino acids. CDR1 is MNHEY and CDR2 is SVGEGT in the germline V gene. The CDR3, as DNA: TGTGCCAGCAGTTACTCTATCGGGGAGGGGTACAATGAGCAGTTCTTC. Translating it yields CASSYSIGEGYNEQFF.

This clone showed up just once. The V gene is TRBV6-5, the J gene TRBJ2-7; the D gene is possibly TRBD2 (6 bases). Trimming left V 6 bases short and J 2 bases short, with 17 bases between. The CDR3 has 15 amino acids. The germline gives CDR1 MNHEY, CDR2 SVGAGI. The CDR3, as DNA: TGTGCCAGCAGGGAGGGGTACCAGGGTCCCTACGAGCAGTACTTC. Translated, it gives CASREGYQGPYEQYF.

The chain employs TRBV20-1 and TRBJ1-5; a possible D gene is TRBD1 (5 bases). Germline V gives CDR1 DFQATT, CDR2 SNEGSKA (reference sequence). The CDR3 covers 16 residues. V lost 3 bases to trimming and J lost 4 bases, with 19 bases between them. The CDR3 protein is CSASIAGIFRNQPQHF. The CDR3 DNA is TGCAGTGCTAGTATCGCAGGGATTTTCCGAAATCAGCCCCAGCATTTT.

The chain couples TRBV6-5 to TRBJ1-5; the D gene is possibly TRBD1 (5 bases). Germline V CDR1 and CDR2: MNHEY, SVGAGI. The CDR3 has 15 amino acids. The V end lost 6 bases, the J end lost 4 bases, and 16 bases lay between the germline ends. CDR3 DNA sequence: TGTGCCAGCAGAGACACATCAGGGATTAATCAGCCCCAGCATTTT. This translates into CASRDTSGINQPQHF.

J is TRBJ2-3 and V is TRBV5-1; D is undetermined. V was cut by 2 bases and J by 4 bases, with 17 bases left in between. Germline loops: CDR1 SGHRS, CDR2 YFSETQ. This CDR3 region has 16 residues. CDR3 in amino acids: CASSFGVGIGPDTQYF. The CDR3, as DNA: TGCGCCAGCAGCTTTGGAGTGGGTATTGGTCCAGATACGCAGTATTTT.

V gene TRBV7-8 combines with J gene TRBJ2-7, with 8 bases that match TRBD1. V was clipped by 3 bases and J by 2 bases; unmatched bases: 3. The CDR3 has 14 residues. CDR1 and CDR2 from the germline V gene are SGHVS and FQNEAQ. CDR3 DNA sequence: TGTGCCAGCAGCTTCGGACAGGGCCCCTACGAGCAGTACTTC. Translation gives CASSFGQGPYEQYF.

This sequence joins TRBV10-3 and TRBJ2-3; 7 nucleotides align to TRBD2. Unmatched junction bases numbered 11, after V lost 1 base and J lost 4 bases. The CDR3 is 17 amino acids. Germline V gene sequence: CDR1 ENHRY, CDR2 SYGVKD. The CDR3 sequence is CAISEYFAGEGADTQYF. For the CDR3, the DNA is TGTGCCATCAGTGAGTATTTCGCGGGAGAAGGCGCAGATACGCAGTATTTT.

This chain uses TRBV28 with TRBJ1-2, with D unclear. Germline lookup yields CDR1 MDHEN and CDR2 SYDVKM. The V end was cut by 6 bases, the J end by 2 bases, with 16 bases between. The CDR3 totals 15 residues. The CDR3 loop is CASSLGPLTNYGYTF. CDR3 DNA sequence: TGTGCCAGCAGCCTCGGCCCTCTCACGAACTATGGCTACACCTTC.

This clone was observed a few times. The V call is TRBV5-4, the J call TRBJ1-1; unclear D gene. V gave up 4 bases and J gave up 1 base, with 14 bases separating them. The CDR3 covers 15 residues. The germline gives CDR1 SGHNT, CDR2 YYREEE (reference sequence). DNA for the CDR3: TGTGCCAGCAGCGCCAGGACGGCCAAGAACACTGAAGCTTTCTTT. Translation: CASSARTAKNTEAFF.

The V gene is TRBV2, the J gene TRBJ2-3; D unclear. Germline V gene data show CDR1 as SNHLY and CDR2 as FYNNEI. V was clipped by 5 bases and J by 0 bases, with 9 bases between them. This CDR3 spans 14 amino acids. CDR3 coding DNA: TGTGCCAGCAGTAGGGTTTCTAGCACAGATACGCAGTATTTT. Amino acid sequence: CASSRVSSTDTQYF.

This clone has a handful of counts. This rearrangement joins TRBV5-1 to TRBJ1-5, with 8 bases identical to TRBD1. With V trimmed by 4 bases and J by 3 bases, 6 bases remained unmatched. The V gene's germline CDR1 is SGHRS and CDR2 YFSETQ. This CDR3 is 15 amino acids long. This chain's CDR3 is CASSPGTGYNQPQHF. The CDR3 DNA reads TGCGCCAGCAGCCCCGGGACAGGTTACAATCAGCCCCAGCATTTT.

The chain is built from TRBV7-9 and TRBJ1-1; D unresolved. Germline V gene data show CDR1 as SEHNR and CDR2 as FQNEAQ (reference sequence). The CDR3 length is 14 residues. V was cut by 6 bases and J by 1 base, with 12 bases left in between. CDR3 sequence reads: CASRPLRENTEAFF. DNA for the CDR3: TGTGCCAGCAGACCACTCAGAGAGAACACTGAAGCTTTCTTT.

Written as DNA, the CDR3 is TGTGCCAGCACCCCGGTACGCAGTAACTATGGCTACACCTTC. Translating gives CASTPVRSNYGYTF. The gene calls are TRBV4-2 and TRBJ1-2; no clear D. V was trimmed by 7 bases and J by 1 base, leaving 13 bases between them. CDR1 is LGHNA, CDR2 YNFKEQ, per germline. There are 14 residues in the CDR3.

As regards this clone: The same CDR3 is also encoded by other DNA sequences in this sample. The chain combines TRBV30 with TRBJ1-5, with a weak D call TRBD1 (6 bases). V was shortened by 0 bases and J by 5 bases, with 8 bases between the two germline ends. The CDR3 extends over 13 amino acids. Germline lookup yields CDR1 GTSNPN and CDR2 SVGIG (reference sequence). The CDR3 region has the DNA TGTGCCTGGAGTGTAGGGGGAGATCAGCCCCAGCATTTT. Translation gives CAWSVGGDQPQHF. The whole variable domain, filled in from reference TRBV30 and TRBJ1-5, reads SQTIHQWPATLVQPVGSPLSLECTVEGTSNPNLYWYRQAAGRGLQLLFYSVGIGQISSEVPQNLSASRPQDRQFILSSKKLLLSDSGFYLCAWSVGGDQPQHFGDGTRLSIL.

The J gene is TRBJ2-3, the V gene TRBV9, with a weak D call TRBD2 (6 bases). The ends were cut back, 3 bases at V and 0 bases at J, with 11 bases in the middle. The CDR3 length is 15 residues. The germline V gene has CDR1 SGDLS and CDR2 YYNGEE. The CDR3 DNA reads as TGTGCCAGCAGCGCCTTTAGCGGAAGCACAGATACGCAGTATTTT. Translating gives CASSAFSGSTDTQYF.

CDR3 nucleotides: TGTGCCAGTAGGCTACTAGCGGGAGCGAACACCGGGGAGCTGTTTTTT. The encoded protein is CASRLLAGANTGELFF. The chain is built from TRBV19 and TRBJ2-2; 11 bases map to TRBD2. Unmatched junction bases numbered 3, after V lost 6 bases and J lost 0 bases. The CDR3 is 16 amino acids. In germline, CDR1 is LNHDA, CDR2 SQIVND (reference sequence).

This chain links TRBV5-1 with TRBJ1-4, with unresolved D. This CDR3 region has 14 residues. CDR1 SGHRS and CDR2 YFSETQ come from the germline V gene. V gave up 0 bases and J gave up 2 bases, with 5 bases separating them. CDR3 coding DNA: TGCGCCAGCAGCTTGGAAGGGACTAATGAAAAACTGTTTTTT. As protein: CASSLEGTNEKLFF.

The V gene is TRBV28, the J gene TRBJ2-7, with 8 nucleotides matching TRBD1. The V segment lost 5 bases and the J segment 0 bases; nucleotides outside the gene matches: 3. The CDR3 spans 14 residues. Germline lookup yields CDR1 MDHEN and CDR2 SYDVKM. The CDR3 is CASSLGQGSYEQYF. The CDR3 DNA reads TGTGCCAGCAGTCTTGGACAGGGCTCCTACGAGCAGTACTTC. The whole variable domain, remainder taken from reference TRBV28 and TRBJ2-7, is DVKVTQSSRYLVKRTGEKVFLECVQDMDHENMFWYRQDPGLGLRLIYFSYDVKMKEKGDIPEGYSVSREKKERFSLILESASTNQTSMYLCASSLGQGSYEQYFGPGTRLTVT.

V is TRBV18 and J is TRBJ2-7; 9 bases fit TRBD1. This CDR3 contains 14 residues. J lost 5 bases, V lost 2 bases, and 4 bases had no gene match. Germline CDR1 KGHSH, CDR2 LQKENI. CDR3: CASSPVRQGDEQYF. CDR3 coding DNA: TGTGCCAGCTCACCAGTAAGACAGGGGGACGAGCAGTACTTC.

This rearrangement joins TRBV19 to TRBJ2-1; TRBD2 matches at 7 bases. The length of the CDR3 is 15 residues. Germline V CDR1 and CDR2: LNHDA, SQIVND (reference sequence). After removal of 5 bases from V and 0 bases from J, the junction contained 4 bases not matched to a gene. CDR3 loop: CASSDGGSSYNEQFF. As DNA, the CDR3 is TGTGCCAGTAGTGATGGCGGGAGCTCCTACAATGAGCAGTTCTTC.

The chain carries TRBV5-4 and TRBJ2-2, with D perhaps TRBD2 (7 bases). The V end was cut by 2 bases, the J end by 0 bases, with 11 bases between. Germline CDR1 and CDR2: SGHNT and YYREEE (reference sequence). The CDR3 is 16 residues long. This chain's CDR3 is CASSFRGASNTGELFF. CDR3 sequence (DNA): TGTGCCAGCAGCTTCCGGGGGGCCTCGAACACCGGGGAGCTGTTTTTT. Supplemented by reference TRBV5-4 and TRBJ2-2, the full variable domain reads ETGVTQSPTHLIKTRGQQVTLRCSSQSGHNTVSWYQQALGQGPQFIFQYYREEENGRGNFPPRFSGLQFPNYSSELNVNALELDDSALYLCASSFRGASNTGELFFGEGSRLTVL.

The gene calls are TRBV12-3 or TRBV12-4 and TRBJ1-1; no reliable D call. Trimming pared 3 bases from V and 5 bases from J, leaving 10 bases between. The CDR3 extends over 13 amino acids. The CDR3 sequence is CASSLNGETEAFF. The CDR3 nucleotides read TGTGCCAGCAGTTTGAATGGGGAGACTGAAGCTTTCTTT.